One and the same sample provided the 31 T cell receptor beta chains below, sequenced in a study of blood T cell repertoires in COVID-19. Produced via immunoSEQ multiplex PCR; TCRdb's table is partial and in-frame only. The top ten hold about 4.5% of the sample, which has roughly 120,000 clones, 80% seen once. Material for sequencing was peripheral blood. All receptors come from a human donor in a cohort sampled during active or convalescent COVID-19.

This chain connects TRBV18 to TRBJ2-1, with a possible D match to TRBD1 (6 bases). CDR1 is KGHSH, CDR2 LQKENI, per germline. V was pared by 4 bases and J by 0 bases, with 19 bases between. This CDR3 is 18 amino acids long. This CDR3 reads CASSQNRFGQSSYNEQFF. In nucleotides, the CDR3 is TGTGCCAGCTCACAAAATAGATTCGGACAGAGCTCCTACAATGAGCAGTTCTTC.

The chain has TRBV5-4 and TRBJ2-3; D remains unclear. CDR1 is SGHNT and CDR2 is YYREEE in the germline V gene (reference sequence). CDR3 length equals 14 residues. Trimming removed 0 bases from V and 6 bases from J, with 11 bases in between. CDR3 sequence reads: CASSLAEAVDTQYF. DNA of the CDR3: TGTGCCAGCAGCTTGGCCGAAGCTGTGGATACGCAGTATTTT. The full variable domain, rest sourced from reference TRBV5-4 and TRBJ2-3, is ETGVTQSPTHLIKTRGQQVTLRCSSQSGHNTVSWYQQALGQGPQFIFQYYREEENGRGNFPPRFSGLQFPNYSSELNVNALELDDSALYLCASSLAEAVDTQYFGPGTRLTVL.

The rearrangement links TRBV4-1 to TRBJ2-5, with TRBD1 matching over 11 bases. The CDR3 contains 17 residues. From germline, CDR1 is MGHRA and CDR2 YSYEKL. Losses at the gene ends were 1 base for V and 1 base for J; bases not matched to a gene: 5. CDR3: CASSQVGTGGPQETQYF. CDR3 DNA: TGCGCCAGCAGCCAAGTTGGGACAGGGGGTCCCCAAGAGACCCAGTACTTC.

Details on this clone: This may be a read error, as it is one base from a much larger clone. This chain uses TRBV27 with TRBJ2-7; D is undetermined. The germline V and J ends were trimmed by 0 bases and 2 bases, with 8 bases remaining between them. This CDR3 is 14 amino acids long. Looked up from germline, CDR1 is MNHEY and CDR2 is SMNVEV (reference sequence). The CDR3 region is CASSLSGSPYEQYF. The DNA of the CDR3 is TGTGCCAGCAGTTTATCGGGCAGCCCCTACGAGCAGTACTTC.

The chain couples TRBV4-1 to TRBJ2-7, with 9 bases matching TRBD1. This CDR3 is 14 amino acids long. After removal of 2 bases from V and 4 bases from J, the junction contained 3 bases not matched to a gene. Germline values: CDR1 MGHRA, CDR2 YSYEKL. The CDR3 region is CASSQWTGAYEQYF. The DNA of the CDR3 is TGCGCCAGCAGCCAATGGACAGGGGCTTACGAGCAGTACTTC.

The chain has TRBV6-2 or TRBV6-3 and TRBJ1-2; D ambiguous. The length of the CDR3 is 13 residues. CDR1 is MNHEY, CDR2 SVGEGT, per germline. V lost 2 bases and J 3 bases, leaving 7 bases between the germline ends. CDR3 region: CASSYDGYYGYTF. The CDR3 nucleotides are TGTGCCAGCAGTTACGACGGGTACTATGGCTACACCTTC.

The V call is TRBV5-6, the J call TRBJ2-2; TRBD2 aligns across 7 bases. Looked up from germline, CDR1 is SGHDT and CDR2 is YYEEEE. J lost 4 bases, V lost 0 bases, and 12 bases had no gene match. This CDR3 is 18 amino acids long. The CDR3 DNA reads as TGTGCCAGCAGCTTGGTTGCGGGGCGCGGGAGTGGCACCGGGGAGCTGTTTTTT. This sequence encodes CASSLVAGRGSGTGELFF.

Turning to this clone: Other DNA sequences in this sample translate to the same CDR3. The chain joins TRBV6-5 to TRBJ2-7; TRBD1 agrees at 8 bases. Germline trimming cut 5 bases from V and 0 bases from J; bases unmatched to any gene: 3. This CDR3 spans 14 amino acids. Germline lookup yields CDR1 MNHEY and CDR2 SVGAGI. CDR3: CASSRTGSSYEQYF. Written as DNA, the CDR3 is TGTGCCAGCAGTCGGACAGGGAGCTCCTACGAGCAGTACTTC.

The chain combines TRBV3-1 (or the pseudogene TRBV3-2) with TRBJ2-1; D remains unclear. There are 14 residues in the CDR3. Trimming took 2 bases from V and 9 from J, leaving 14 bases between them. The germline CDR1 and CDR2 sequences are LGHDT and YNNKEL (reference sequence). The CDR3 here is CASSQSLVGSEQFF. The CDR3 DNA reads as TGTGCCAGCAGCCAATCCCTGGTCGGTAGTGAGCAGTTCTTC.

This clone was observed a few times. The chain uses TRBV29-1 and TRBJ2-1, with unresolved D. Germline CDR1 reads SQVTM; CDR2 reads ANQGSEA. V lost 2 bases to trimming and J lost 6 bases, with 11 bases between them. This CDR3 has 13 amino acids. The CDR3 sequence: CSVEKLSGNEQFF. In DNA, the CDR3 is TGCAGCGTTGAAAAGTTATCCGGCAATGAGCAGTTCTTC.

This chain joins TRBV4-1 and TRBJ2-3; 10 bases are a match to TRBD2. Germline V gives CDR1 MGHRA, CDR2 YSYEKL. The CDR3 consists of 18 residues. The junction had 10 bases not matched to a gene; V was cut back by 4 bases and J by 0 bases. The CDR3 DNA is TGCGCCAGCAGCCGAAGACTAGCGGGCACTACTAGCACAGATACGCAGTATTTT. Amino acid sequence: CASSRRLAGTTSTDTQYF.

This sequence joins TRBV2 and TRBJ2-4; 7 nucleotides line up with TRBD1. With V trimmed by 7 bases and J by 2 bases, 8 bases remained unmatched. CDR3 size: 15 residues. Germline CDR1 SNHLY, CDR2 FYNNEI. CDR3 sequence: CASMSDREPKNIQYF. In nucleotides, the CDR3 is TGTGCCAGCATGAGTGACAGGGAACCCAAAAACATTCAGTACTTC.

The chain joins TRBV7-2 to TRBJ1-1, with D tentatively TRBD1 (5 bases). The germline V gene encodes CDR1 SGHTA and CDR2 FQGNSA. With 1 base removed from V and 0 bases from J, the gap between germline ends came to 9 bases. CDR3 size: 15 residues. The CDR3, as DNA: TGTGCCAGCAGCTTAGATCCGGGGGTGAACACTGAAGCTTTCTTT. This sequence encodes CASSLDPGVNTEAFF.

A few counts support this clone. The J gene is TRBJ2-1, the V gene TRBV27; 7 positions match TRBD2. V shed 4 bases and J 5 bases; nucleotides not matched to a gene: 2. Germline V gives CDR1 MNHEY, CDR2 SMNVEV (reference sequence). The CDR3 is 13 residues long. The CDR3 loop is CASSWGLNNEQFF. The CDR3 DNA sequence: TGTGCCAGCAGTTGGGGACTAAACAATGAGCAGTTCTTC.

V and J are TRBV29-1 and TRBJ1-6, with 7 bases lining up with TRBD1. CDR1 is SQVTM and CDR2 is ANQGSEA in the germline V gene. CDR3 length: 13 residues. Losses at the gene ends were 6 bases for V and 5 bases for J; bases not matched to a gene: 4. The CDR3 reads CSVQTGNNSPLHF. In DNA form, the CDR3 reads TGCAGCGTCCAGACAGGGAATAATTCACCCCTCCACTTT.

This sequence joins TRBV3-1 (or the pseudogene TRBV3-2) and TRBJ1-4; D unresolved. The CDR3 extends over 13 amino acids. Germline V gene sequence: CDR1 LGHDT, CDR2 YNNKEL (reference sequence). The ends were cut back, 0 bases at V and 8 bases at J, with 7 bases in the middle. The CDR3 sequence: CASSQDGPEKLFF. The CDR3 DNA is TGTGCCAGCAGCCAAGATGGGCCGGAAAAACTGTTTTTT.

By share, this clone counts as medium-sized. The chain couples TRBV4-3 to TRBJ2-1; a weak D match, TRBD2 (7 bases). The CDR3 is 15 residues long. Germline values: CDR1 LGHNA, CDR2 YSLEER. Trimming cost V 0 bases and J 14 bases, with 20 bases left between them. The CDR3, as DNA: TGCGCCAGCAGCCAAGAGAGGGGGGGAACATTCGCGGAGTTCTTC. Its translation is CASSQERGGTFAEFF.

This clone was counted a single time. The V gene is TRBV6-2 or TRBV6-3, the J gene TRBJ2-3; 15 bases map to TRBD2. The CDR3 covers 20 residues. Germline CDR1 and CDR2: MNHEY and SVGEGT. J lost 1 base, V lost 4 bases, and 12 bases had no gene match. The CDR3, as DNA: TGTGCCAGCAGTTTGTTTTCGGCGGGGACTAGCGGGAGGCGCACAGATACGCAGTATTTT. It is translated as CASSLFSAGTSGRRTDTQYF.

V gene TRBV2 combines with J gene TRBJ1-1; 7 bases align to TRBD1. CDR1 is SNHLY and CDR2 is FYNNEI in the germline V gene. Germline trimming cut 10 bases from V and 5 bases from J; bases unmatched to any gene: 7. The CDR3 covers 12 residues. The CDR3 region is CAILDRVTEAFF. For the CDR3, the DNA is TGTGCCATCCTAGACAGGGTAACTGAAGCTTTCTTT.

This chain connects TRBV7-9 to TRBJ1-2, with D unclear. Trimming took 7 bases from V and 3 from J, leaving 12 bases between them. Germline loops: CDR1 SEHNR, CDR2 FQNEAQ (reference sequence). The CDR3 runs to 13 residues. CDR3: CASTIQIHYGYTF. Written as DNA, the CDR3 is TGTGCCAGCACCATACAGATCCACTATGGCTACACCTTC.

This sequence joins TRBV27 and TRBJ1-5, with 8 bases lining up with TRBD1. Trimming removed 7 bases from V and 6 bases from J; junction bases left unmatched: 11. The length of the CDR3 is 15 residues. Germline CDR1 MNHEY, CDR2 SMNVEV (reference sequence). This chain's CDR3 is CASKRRTGGGQPQHF. CDR3 DNA sequence: TGTGCCAGCAAACGCAGAACAGGGGGTGGTCAGCCCCAGCATTTT.

This clone has just a few counts. V usage is TRBV13 and J usage is TRBJ1-6; TRBD1 matches 8 bases. The V gene's germline CDR1 is PRHDT and CDR2 FYEKMQ (reference sequence). This CDR3 is 16 amino acids long. Trimming cost V 0 bases and J 9 bases; bases outside gene matches: 7. The CDR3 DNA is TGTGCCAGCAGCTTAGGGTCAGGGGGCGGAGGTTCACCCCTCCACTTT. It translates to CASSLGSGGGGSPLHF.

This chain uses TRBV6-2 or TRBV6-3 with TRBJ1-1; D may be TRBD1 (6 bases). Deletions cut 5 bases from V and 6 bases from J, with 16 bases between. Germline loops: CDR1 MNHEY, CDR2 SVGEGT. The CDR3 has 14 amino acids. The CDR3 sequence is CASSRTGSRAEAFF. The CDR3 region has the DNA TGTGCCAGCAGTCGAACAGGGAGTAGGGCTGAAGCTTTCTTT.

The chain uses TRBV6-1 and TRBJ1-5; D remains unclear. CDR3 length: 14 residues. Per the germline V gene, CDR1 is MNHNS and CDR2 is SASEGT. V lost 2 bases and J lost 2, with 7 bases in between. The CDR3 DNA reads TGTGCCAGCAGTGAACGACTTGGCAATCAGCCCCAGCATTTT. It codes for CASSERLGNQPQHF.

The chain carries TRBV24-1 and TRBJ2-7; D possibly corresponds to TRBD1 (5 bases). Between the trimmed V and J ends, which lost 3 bases and 4 bases, there was a span of 9 bases. Germline V CDR1 and CDR2: KGHDR, SFDVKD. There are 13 residues in the CDR3. CDR3: CATSDPQGYEQYF. The CDR3 DNA is TGTGCCACCAGTGATCCTCAGGGATACGAGCAGTACTTC.

The chain combines TRBV7-8 with TRBJ1-5, with D tentatively TRBD1 (5 bases). V was cut by 5 bases and J by 0 bases, with 8 bases left in between. The CDR3 covers 14 residues. The germline CDR1 and CDR2 sequences are SGHVS and FQNEAQ. The CDR3 here is CASSRDSSNQPQHF. CDR3 DNA: TGTGCCAGCAGCCGAGACAGTAGCAATCAGCCCCAGCATTTT.

The chain couples TRBV7-3 to TRBJ1-1, with D maybe TRBD1 (5 bases). The CDR3 sequence is 13 residues long. The V end lost 2 bases, the J end lost 1 base, and 5 bases lay between the germline ends. CDR1 is SGHTA, CDR2 FQGTGA, per germline. The CDR3 here is CASSLQGNTEAFF. The CDR3 DNA reads TGTGCCAGCAGCTTACAGGGGAACACTGAAGCTTTCTTT.

This clone turned up a few times. V usage is TRBV4-3 and J usage is TRBJ1-2; D gene uncertain. Looked up from germline, CDR1 is LGHNA and CDR2 is YSLEER. The CDR3 is 14 residues long. V gave up 0 bases and J gave up 2 bases, with 7 bases separating them. CDR3 loop: CASSQDTGNYGYTF. CDR3 in DNA: TGCGCCAGCAGCCAAGATACCGGGAACTATGGCTACACCTTC.

This clone was observed many times. This chain joins TRBV27 and TRBJ2-2; D not resolved. Germline V gene data show CDR1 as MNHEY and CDR2 as SMNVEV (reference sequence). The CDR3 spans 15 residues. Deletions cut 3 bases from V and 9 bases from J, with 17 bases between. The CDR3 is CASSLSPGLLWELFF. In DNA, the CDR3 is TGTGCCAGCAGTTTGTCCCCGGGTCTACTCTGGGAGCTGTTTTTT.

The chain links TRBV28 to TRBJ2-1, with D possibly TRBD2 on 5 matching bases. The CDR3 consists of 14 residues. CDR1 MDHEN and CDR2 SYDVKM come from the germline V gene. Trimming removed 3 bases at V and 2 bases at J, with 8 bases between. CDR3 loop: CASSLTGTYNEQFF. DNA of the CDR3: TGTGCCAGCAGTTTGACGGGGACCTACAATGAGCAGTTCTTC. Combining the CDR3 with reference TRBV28 and TRBJ2-1 gives the whole variable domain DVKVTQSSRYLVKRTGEKVFLECVQDMDHENMFWYRQDPGLGLRLIYFSYDVKMKEKGDIPEGYSVSREKKERFSLILESASTNQTSMYLCASSLTGTYNEQFFGPGTRLTVL.

The V gene is TRBV6-5, the J gene TRBJ1-5; 8 bases map to TRBD1. Germline loops: CDR1 MNHEY, CDR2 SVGAGI. The CDR3 totals 13 residues. J lost 6 bases, V lost 5 bases, and 3 bases had no gene match. CDR3 region: CASSTTGVQPQHF. The CDR3 DNA sequence: TGTGCCAGCAGTACGACAGGGGTTCAGCCCCAGCATTTT.